The 13 T cell receptor beta chains given below trace back to one sample, sequenced in a study of blood T cell repertoires in COVID-19. Generated by immunoSEQ multiplex PCR, the TCRdb table keeps only in-frame clones and is missing some. Here the sample spans about 120,000 clones, about nine tenths being singletons. The specimen sequenced was peripheral blood. The receptors stem from a human donor with active COVID-19. The donor label of this sample is uncertain.

The chain couples TRBV7-9 to TRBJ1-1, with a tentative D call TRBD1 (6 bases). V lost 5 bases to trimming and J lost 6 bases, with 13 bases between them. Germline V CDR1 and CDR2: SEHNR, FQNEAQ (reference sequence). The CDR3 spans 13 residues. CDR3 nucleotides: TGTGCCAGCAGCCCAGTGGGGGCTGCTGAAGCTTTCTTT. This codes for CASSPVGAAEAFF.

CDR3 loop: CASSRTGLAGELFF. CDR3 DNA: TGTGCCAGCAGCCGGACAGGGTTAGCGGGGGAGCTGTTTTTT. The chain is built from TRBV7-3 and TRBJ2-2; 8 positions agree with TRBD1. Germline CDR1 is SGHTA and CDR2 is FQGTGA. CDR3 size: 14 residues. V dropped 5 bases and J dropped 8; count of bases not matched to a gene: 7.

This chain uses TRBV4-3 with TRBJ2-1; TRBD2 aligns across 10 bases. The germline V gene encodes CDR1 LGHNA and CDR2 YSLEER. The CDR3 is 16 amino acids. V was pared by 0 bases and J by 4 bases, with 3 bases of the junction left unmatched. DNA for the CDR3: TGCGCCAGCAGCCAAGAGGGAGCGGGGGGGTACAATGAGCAGTTCTTC. This sequence encodes CASSQEGAGGYNEQFF.

This chain connects TRBV28 to TRBJ2-3; TRBD2 might be the D (5 bases). V shed 3 bases and J shed 5 bases, with 15 bases lying between them. Germline CDR1 and CDR2: MDHEN and SYDVKM. This CDR3 contains 15 residues. The CDR3 sequence is CASSFIRDPGDTQYF. The CDR3 DNA reads TGTGCCAGCAGTTTTATCCGGGATCCGGGAGATACGCAGTATTTT.

The genes are TRBV20-1 and TRBJ1-5, with D possibly matching TRBD1 (5 bases). The CDR3 consists of 16 residues. The germline V gene encodes CDR1 DFQATT and CDR2 SNEGSKA (reference sequence). Trimming pared 3 bases from V and 0 bases from J, leaving 15 bases between. CDR3 region: CSASRQGPISNQPQHF. The CDR3 DNA is TGCAGTGCTAGTCGGCAGGGCCCCATTAGCAATCAGCCCCAGCATTTT.

The J gene is TRBJ1-1, the V gene TRBV18; TRBD1 might be the D (6 bases). The V and J ends lost 3 bases and 1 base respectively, with 9 bases between them. The CDR3 spans 14 residues. In germline, CDR1 is KGHSH, CDR2 LQKENI. The CDR3 DNA is TGTGCCAGCTCACCGCGGGGGCAGAACACTGAAGCTTTCTTT. Residues: CASSPRGQNTEAFF.

The V call is TRBV5-1, the J call TRBJ2-5; maybe TRBD2 (6 bases). From germline, CDR1 is SGHRS and CDR2 YFSETQ. The CDR3 runs 20 residues. Trimming pared 0 bases from V and 5 bases from J, leaving 29 bases between. This chain's CDR3 is CASSLASPGVSGTSLETQYF. CDR3 nucleotide sequence: TGCGCCAGCAGCTTGGCAAGCCCCGGGGTTAGCGGAACCTCACTCGAGACCCAGTACTTC.

The rearrangement joins TRBV19 to TRBJ2-1, with 7 bases matching TRBD1. J was trimmed by 3 bases and V by 10 bases; bases with no gene match: 6. CDR1 and CDR2 (germline): LNHDA, SQIVND (reference sequence). This CDR3 has 13 residues. Here the CDR3 DNA reads TGTGCCACTGATGCAGGGGGCTACAATGAGCAGTTCTTC. Its protein is CATDAGGYNEQFF.

This chain links TRBV12-3 or TRBV12-4 with TRBJ1-1; the D is unclear. The CDR3 has 13 amino acids. The germline V and J ends were trimmed by 3 bases and 1 base, with 6 bases remaining between them. Here the CDR3 DNA reads TGTGCCAGCAGTTTGGCGGGGAACACTGAAGCTTTCTTT. As protein: CASSLAGNTEAFF.

The chain couples TRBV7-8 to TRBJ2-1, with 7 bases fitting TRBD1. The CDR3 sequence is 13 residues long. V gave up 6 bases and J gave up 7 bases; unmatched junction bases: 6. Germline loops: CDR1 SGHVS, CDR2 FQNEAQ. The DNA for the CDR3 is TGTGCCAGCAGTTTGACAGGGTCAAATGAGCAGTTCTTC. Residues: CASSLTGSNEQFF.

The CDR3 spells CASSQGFSTVEQYF. The CDR3, as DNA: TGCGCCAGCAGCCAAGGGTTTTCGACAGTCGAGCAGTACTTC. V gene TRBV4-1 combines with J gene TRBJ2-7; maybe TRBD1 (5 bases). CDR3 length equals 14 residues. The germline V gene encodes CDR1 MGHRA and CDR2 YSYEKL. The V end lost 1 base, the J end lost 6 bases, and 13 bases lay between the germline ends.

This clone was observed a single time. This chain connects TRBV5-1 to TRBJ2-5; 8 bases map to TRBD1. Germline CDR1 and CDR2: SGHRS and YFSETQ. Trimming at V came to 4 bases and at J to 5 bases, leaving 7 bases not matched to a gene. This CDR3 has 14 residues. The CDR3 DNA reads TGCGCCAGCAGCGTGCAGGGGGCGCAGGAGACCCAGTACTTC. Its translation: CASSVQGAQETQYF.

The J gene is TRBJ2-3, the V gene TRBV7-9; 12 bases line up with TRBD2. The CDR3 sequence is 19 residues long. With V trimmed by 2 bases and J by 0 bases, 9 bases remained unmatched. Germline assignment: CDR1 SEHNR and CDR2 FQNEAQ (reference sequence). CDR3 sequence: CASSLSLAGGIGSTDTQYF. The CDR3 coding sequence is TGTGCCAGCAGCTTATCTCTAGCGGGGGGGATCGGGAGCACAGATACGCAGTATTTT.